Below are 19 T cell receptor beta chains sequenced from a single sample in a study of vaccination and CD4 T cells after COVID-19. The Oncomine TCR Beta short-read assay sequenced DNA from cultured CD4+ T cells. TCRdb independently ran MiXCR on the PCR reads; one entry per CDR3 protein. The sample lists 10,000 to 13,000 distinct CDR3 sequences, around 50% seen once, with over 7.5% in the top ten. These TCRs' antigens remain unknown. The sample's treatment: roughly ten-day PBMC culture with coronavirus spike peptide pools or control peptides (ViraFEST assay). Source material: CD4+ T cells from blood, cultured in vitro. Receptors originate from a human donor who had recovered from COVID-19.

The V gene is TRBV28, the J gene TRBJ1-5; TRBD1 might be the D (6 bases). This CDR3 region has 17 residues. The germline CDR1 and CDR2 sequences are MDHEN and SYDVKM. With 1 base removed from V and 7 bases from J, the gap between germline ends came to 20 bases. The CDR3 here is CASSLSTPQGRHQPQHF. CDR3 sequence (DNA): TGTGCCAGCAGTTTATCCACCCCACAGGGACGGCACCAGCCCCAGCATTTT. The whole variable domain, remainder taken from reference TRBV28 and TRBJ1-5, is DVKVTQSSRYLVKRTGEKVFLECVQDMDHENMFWYRQDPGLGLRLIYFSYDVKMKEKGDIPEGYSVSREKKERFSLILESASTNQTSMYLCASSLSTPQGRHQPQHFGDGTRLSIL.

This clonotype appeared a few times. The CDR3 is CASRGQPVNTEAFF. CDR3 bases: TGCGCCAGCAGGGGACAGCCCGTGAACACTGAAGCTTTCTTT. V is TRBV23-1 and J is TRBJ1-1; TRBD1 matches 7 bases. TRBV23-1 is annotated as an ORF whose role is uncertain. V lost 6 bases to trimming and J lost 0 bases; unmatched junction nucleotides: 4. This CDR3 is 14 amino acids long.

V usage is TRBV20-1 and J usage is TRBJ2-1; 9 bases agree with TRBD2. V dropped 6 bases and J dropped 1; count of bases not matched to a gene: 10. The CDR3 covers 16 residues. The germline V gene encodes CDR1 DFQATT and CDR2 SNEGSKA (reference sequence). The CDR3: CSASEISGRSYNEQFF. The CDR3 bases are TGCAGTGCCAGTGAGATTAGCGGGAGATCCTACAATGAGCAGTTCTTC.

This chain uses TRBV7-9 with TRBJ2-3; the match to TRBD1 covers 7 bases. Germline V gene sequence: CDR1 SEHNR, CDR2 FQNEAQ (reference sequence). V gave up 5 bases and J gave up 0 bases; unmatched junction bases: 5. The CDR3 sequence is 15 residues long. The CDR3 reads CASSPGTASTDTQYF. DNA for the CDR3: TGTGCCAGCAGCCCGGGGACAGCTAGCACAGATACGCAGTATTTT.

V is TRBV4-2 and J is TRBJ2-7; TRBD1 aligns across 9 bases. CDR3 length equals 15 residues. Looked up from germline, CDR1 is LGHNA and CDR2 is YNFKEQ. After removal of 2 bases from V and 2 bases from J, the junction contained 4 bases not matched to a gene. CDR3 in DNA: TGTGCCAGCAGCCAAATGGACAGGGGACCCTACGAGCAGTACTTC. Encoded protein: CASSQMDRGPYEQYF.

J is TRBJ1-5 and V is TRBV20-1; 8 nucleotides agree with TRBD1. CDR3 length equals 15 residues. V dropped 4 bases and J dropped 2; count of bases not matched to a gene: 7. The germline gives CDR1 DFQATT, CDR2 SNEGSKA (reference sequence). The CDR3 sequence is CSANTQGAGNQPQHF. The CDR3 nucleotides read TGCAGTGCTAATACTCAGGGGGCCGGCAATCAGCCCCAGCATTTT.

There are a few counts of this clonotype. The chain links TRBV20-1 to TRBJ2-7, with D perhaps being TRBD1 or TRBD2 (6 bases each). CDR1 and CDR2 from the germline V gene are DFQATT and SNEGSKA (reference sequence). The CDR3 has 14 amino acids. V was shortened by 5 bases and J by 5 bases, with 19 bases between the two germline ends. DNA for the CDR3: TGCAGTGCTGAAGAAGGGGGGAAGGAAGACGAGCAGTACTTC. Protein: CSAEEGGKEDEQYF.

CDR3 sequence: CASSIEETQYF. Here the CDR3 DNA reads TGTGCCAGCAGCATTGAAGAGACCCAGTACTTC. The J gene is TRBJ2-5, the V gene TRBV12-1. TRBV12-1 counts as a pseudogene. CDR3 length: 11 residues.

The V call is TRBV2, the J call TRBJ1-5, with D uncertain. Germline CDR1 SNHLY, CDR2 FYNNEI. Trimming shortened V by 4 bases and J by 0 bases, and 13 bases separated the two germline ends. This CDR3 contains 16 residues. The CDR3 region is CASSVGEDYSNQPQHF. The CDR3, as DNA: TGTGCCAGCAGTGTTGGGGAGGACTATAGCAATCAGCCCCAGCATTTT. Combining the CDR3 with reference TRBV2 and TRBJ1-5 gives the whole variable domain EPEVTQTPSHQVTQMGQEVILRCVPISNHLYFYWYRQILGQKVEFLVSFYNNEISEKSEIFDDQFSVERPDGSNFTLKIRSTKLEDSAMYFCASSVGEDYSNQPQHFGDGTRLSIL.

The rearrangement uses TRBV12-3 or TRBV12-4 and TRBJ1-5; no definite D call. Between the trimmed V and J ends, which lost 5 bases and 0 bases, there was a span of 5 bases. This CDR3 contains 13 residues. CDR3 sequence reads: CASSQGSNQPQHF. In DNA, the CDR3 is TGTGCCAGCAGTCAAGGTAGCAATCAGCCCCAGCATTTT.

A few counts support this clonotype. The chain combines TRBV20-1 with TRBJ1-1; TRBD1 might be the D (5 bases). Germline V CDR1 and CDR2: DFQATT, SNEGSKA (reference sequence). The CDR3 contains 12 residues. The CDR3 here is CILTQENTEAFF. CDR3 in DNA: TGCATTCTGACACAGGAGAACACTGAAGCTTTCTTT.

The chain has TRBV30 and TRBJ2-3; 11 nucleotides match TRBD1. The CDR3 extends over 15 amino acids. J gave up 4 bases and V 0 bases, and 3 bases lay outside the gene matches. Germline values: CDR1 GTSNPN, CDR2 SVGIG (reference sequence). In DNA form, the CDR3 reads TGTGCCTGGAGTGTCGGGACAGGGGGGGCAGATACGCAGTATTTT. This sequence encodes CAWSVGTGGADTQYF.

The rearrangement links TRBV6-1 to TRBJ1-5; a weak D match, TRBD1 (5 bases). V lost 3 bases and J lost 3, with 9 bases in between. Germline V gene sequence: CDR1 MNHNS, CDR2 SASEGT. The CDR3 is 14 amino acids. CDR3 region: CASSDVQANQPQHF. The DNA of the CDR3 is TGTGCCAGCAGTGATGTACAGGCCAATCAGCCCCAGCATTTT.

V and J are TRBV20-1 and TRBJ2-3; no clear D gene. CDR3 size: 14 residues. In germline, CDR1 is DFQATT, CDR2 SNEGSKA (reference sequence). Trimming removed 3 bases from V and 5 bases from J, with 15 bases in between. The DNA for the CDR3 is TGCAGTGCTAGGAGGCAGGTTATTGGAGATACGCAGTATTTT. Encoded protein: CSARRQVIGDTQYF.

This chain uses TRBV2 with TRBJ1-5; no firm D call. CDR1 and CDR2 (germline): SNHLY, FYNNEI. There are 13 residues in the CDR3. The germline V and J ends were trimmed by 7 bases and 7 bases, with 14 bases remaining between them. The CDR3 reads CASTGEEGQPQHF. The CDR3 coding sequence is TGTGCCAGCACCGGGGAGGAAGGGCAGCCCCAGCATTTT. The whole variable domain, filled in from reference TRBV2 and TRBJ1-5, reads EPEVTQTPSHQVTQMGQEVILRCVPISNHLYFYWYRQILGQKVEFLVSFYNNEISEKSEIFDDQFSVERPDGSNFTLKIRSTKLEDSAMYFCASTGEEGQPQHFGDGTRLSIL.

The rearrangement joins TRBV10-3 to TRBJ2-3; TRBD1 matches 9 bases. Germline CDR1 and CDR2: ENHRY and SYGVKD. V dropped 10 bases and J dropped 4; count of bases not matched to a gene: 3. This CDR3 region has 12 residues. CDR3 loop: CATGQGPDTQYF. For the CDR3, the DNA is TGTGCCACGGGACAGGGCCCAGATACGCAGTATTTT.

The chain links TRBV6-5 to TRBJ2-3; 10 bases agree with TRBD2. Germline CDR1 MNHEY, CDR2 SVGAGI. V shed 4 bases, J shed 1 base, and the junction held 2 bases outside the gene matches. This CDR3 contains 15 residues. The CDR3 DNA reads TGTGCCAGCAGTTTAGCGGGAGGCCGCACAGATACGCAGTATTTT. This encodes CASSLAGGRTDTQYF.

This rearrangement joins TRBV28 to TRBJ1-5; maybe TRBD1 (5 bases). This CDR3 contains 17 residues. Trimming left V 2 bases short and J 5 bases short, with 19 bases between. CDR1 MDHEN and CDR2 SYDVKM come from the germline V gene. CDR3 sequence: CASSLSSGWGLHQPQHF. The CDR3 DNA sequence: TGTGCCAGCAGTTTAAGTAGTGGTTGGGGGTTACATCAGCCCCAGCATTTT.

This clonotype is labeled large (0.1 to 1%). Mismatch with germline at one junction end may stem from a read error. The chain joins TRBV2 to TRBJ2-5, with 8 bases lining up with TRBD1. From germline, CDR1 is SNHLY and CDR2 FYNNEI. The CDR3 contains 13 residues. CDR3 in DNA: TGCACTTTGGGGGCAGGGGGCAAAGAGACCCAGTACTTC. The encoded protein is CTLGAGGKETQYF.